Detailed here is one T cell receptor beta chain. The data stem from a study of T cell responses to AZD1222 COVID-19 vaccine. Study information: It was second doses at about 4 or about 12 weeks that were pooled.

The trim removed 4 bases at V and 3 bases at J, leaving 15 bases unmatched. The germline V gene encodes CDR1 SGHNT and CDR2 YYREEE (reference sequence). The CDR3 loop spans 17 amino acids. Some clones are missing from TCRdb's copy, which holds only in-frame ones; the method was immunoSEQ multiplex PCR. Among a few hundred thousand clones listed, 85% to 95% were seen once. The rearrangement joins TRBV5-4 to TRBJ1-1, with TRBD1 matching 7 bases. The sequence came from an adult in good health. The sequencing here drew on peripheral blood, taken on day 0 of AZD1222 vaccination. The CDR3 loop reads CASSPRAKQGRDTEAFF. CDR3 nucleotide sequence: TGTGCCAGCAGCCCTAGGGCTAAACAGGGGAGGGACACTGAAGCTTTCTTT.